A selection of T cell receptor beta chains follows, all from one sample in a study of PD-1 blockade in classical Hodgkin lymphoma. The method was immunoSEQ multiplex PCR; TCRdb's version includes in-frame clones alone and lacks a portion of them. In the table there are approximately 10,000 clones, about nine tenths of which are singletons. The sequenced material came from CD8+ T cells from blood. These receptors originate from a human donor with classical Hodgkin lymphoma. CDR3s include the opening cysteine and the closing phenylalanine or tryptophan. The D gene is left open where the match is weak. Size values are once, few and many counts, or a class for expanded clones, and some rows have none.

J	size	length	D	V	CDR3	DNA
TRBJ2-7	NA	14	NA	TRBV25-1	CASSEPGRRYEQYF	TGTGCCAGCAGTGAGCCGGGCCGCCGTTACGAGCAGTACTTC
TRBJ1-6	few	14	TRBD1	TRBV4-1	CASSQRQGESPLHF	TGCGCCAGCAGCCAACGACAGGGAGAGTCACCCCTCCACTTT
TRBJ2-1	NA	14	NA	TRBV28	CASSLLAGRDEQFF	TGTGCCAGCAGTTTATTGGCGGGGCGGGATGAGCAGTTCTTC
TRBJ2-2	NA	12	NA	TRBV19	CASPRPNGELFF	TGTGCCAGCCCGAGGCCGAACGGGGAGCTGTTTTTT
TRBJ2-1	NA	15	NA	TRBV6-5	CASSYDGSSYNEQFF	TGTGCCAGCAGTTACGACGGGAGCTCCTACAATGAGCAGTTCTTC
TRBJ2-1	NA	16	NA	TRBV25-1	CASSRLQQGSYNEQFF	TGTGCCAGCAGTCGTTTGCAGCAGGGGTCCTACAATGAGCAGTTCTTC
TRBJ2-2	NA	15	NA	TRBV11-2	CASSPPSLGTGELFF	TGTGCCAGCAGCCCGCCCTCTTTGGGCACCGGGGAGCTGTTTTTT
TRBJ2-3	NA	14	NA	TRBV7-9	CASSVEGPTDTQYF	TGTGCCAGCAGTGTTGAAGGGCCTACAGATACGCAGTATTTT
TRBJ2-3	once	15	TRBD1	TRBV7-3	CASSLRQGSTDTQYF	TGTGCCAGCAGCTTAAGACAGGGAAGCACAGATACGCAGTATTTT
TRBJ1-1	NA	15	NA	TRBV19	CASSTPWSLNTEAFF	TGTGCCAGTAGTACCCCTTGGTCTCTGAACACTGAAGCTTTCTTT
TRBJ2-2	NA	16	NA	TRBV10-2	CASSESWGRYPGELFF	TGCGCCAGCAGTGAGTCCTGGGGGCGGTACCCCGGGGAGCTGTTTTTT
TRBJ2-2	NA	12	NA	TRBV4-3	CASSPRPGELFF	TGCGCCAGCAGCCCGCGTCCCGGGGAGCTGTTTTTT
TRBJ1-1	few	12	TRBD1	TRBV15	CATSTPGGRAFF	TGTGCCACCAGCACCCCAGGGGGGCGGGCTTTCTTT
TRBJ2-6	NA	14	TRBD1	TRBV4-3	CASSQSTGYNVLTF	TGCGCCAGCAGCCAATCGACAGGGTACAACGTCCTGACTTTC
TRBJ1-1	once	13	NA	TRBV15	CATSRGRQTEAFF	TGTGCCACCAGCAGAGGACGGCAAACTGAAGCTTTCTTT
TRBJ1-3	once	16	TRBD1	TRBV2	CASSKYRDSSGNTIYF	TGTGCCAGCAGTAAATACCGGGACAGCTCTGGAAACACCATATATTTT
TRBJ1-6	few	16	NA	TRBV30	CAWRTQEWSYNSPLHF	TGTGCCTGGAGGACGCAAGAGTGGTCCTATAATTCACCCCTCCACTTT
TRBJ2-7	NA	13	NA	TRBV13	CASSLTGLYEQYF	TGTGCCAGCAGCTTAACGGGGCTCTACGAGCAGTACTTC
TRBJ1-4	NA	14	TRBD1	TRBV7-6	CASSSDRGFEKLFF	TGTGCCAGCAGCTCGGACAGGGGGTTTGAAAAACTGTTTTTT
TRBJ2-2	NA	14	NA	TRBV18	CATLTGYGTGELFF	TGTGCCACCCTCACAGGGTACGGGACCGGGGAGCTGTTTTTT
TRBJ2-1	NA	12	NA	TRBV27	CASRGGGNEQFF	TGTGCCAGCAGGGGGGGCGGAAATGAGCAGTTCTTC
TRBJ2-1	NA	16	TRBD1	TRBV15	CATSRAPGTAYNEQFF	TGTGCCACCAGCAGGGCCCCCGGGACAGCCTACAATGAGCAGTTCTTC
TRBJ2-7	NA	15	NA	TRBV7-9	CASSLLRESSYEQYF	TGTGCCAGCAGCTTACTAAGGGAGAGCTCCTACGAGCAGTACTTC
TRBJ2-1	NA	14	NA	TRBV2	CASSGLSSYNEQFF	TGTGCCAGCAGTGGCCTCAGCTCCTACAATGAGCAGTTCTTC